The 9 T cell receptor beta chains reported below all come from one sample, sequenced in a study of blood T cell repertoires in COVID-19. Sequenced by immunoSEQ multiplex PCR; TCRdb stores in-frame clones only, minus some. The table shows under 300,000 clones, with just under 85% occurring only once. The sequenced material came from PBMCs or T cells enriched from blood (not recorded which). These TCRs come from a middle-aged man who had recovered from COVID-19.

This clone appeared a few times. The CDR3 is CASSLWTGESSGRAYEQYF. In DNA, the CDR3 is TGTGCCAGCAGCTTGTGGACAGGGGAGTCTAGCGGGAGGGCCTACGAGCAGTACTTC. This chain connects TRBV5-6 to TRBJ2-7; 12 bases line up with TRBD2. CDR3 size: 19 residues. V lost 1 base and J lost 2; bases outside the gene matches: 13. Germline V lookup: CDR1 SGHDT, CDR2 YYEEEE.

This chain connects TRBV28 to TRBJ2-6, with D possibly matching TRBD1 (7 bases). The germline V gene encodes CDR1 MDHEN and CDR2 SYDVKM. V was trimmed by 6 bases and J by 4 bases, leaving 13 bases between them. The CDR3 totals 15 residues. DNA for the CDR3: TGTGCCAGCAGCCGGAGGGGGCCGGGGGCCAACGTCCTGACTTTC. Translated, it gives CASSRRGPGANVLTF.

The CDR3 protein is CASRWGGGVRETQYF. In DNA, the CDR3 is TGTGCCAGCAGGTGGGGAGGGGGGGTAAGAGAGACCCAGTACTTC. The chain couples TRBV28 to TRBJ2-5; tentatively, D is TRBD2 (7 bases). Germline values: CDR1 MDHEN, CDR2 SYDVKM. Trimming stripped 6 bases from V and 4 bases from J, with 18 bases between. The CDR3 sequence is 15 residues long.

The gene calls are TRBV6-2 or TRBV6-3 and TRBJ1-2; a weak D match, TRBD1 (5 bases). This CDR3 spans 12 amino acids. V was cut by 5 bases and J by 7 bases, with 11 bases left in between. The germline CDR1 and CDR2 sequences are MNHEY and SVGEGT. CDR3 nucleotide sequence: TGTGCCAGCAGTCCACTGACAGCTGGCTACACCTTC. This codes for CASSPLTAGYTF.

The gene calls are TRBV3-1 (or the pseudogene TRBV3-2) and TRBJ2-1; D unresolved. V lost 1 base and J 5 bases, leaving 9 bases between the germline ends. The V gene's germline CDR1 is LGHDT and CDR2 YNNKEL (reference sequence). The CDR3 runs 14 residues. The CDR3 DNA reads TGTGCCAGCAGCCAAGGGTCAGGTCACAATGAGCAGTTCTTC. This gives the protein CASSQGSGHNEQFF.

This chain joins TRBV6-5 and TRBJ1-1; no clear D. The germline gives CDR1 MNHEY, CDR2 SVGAGI. With 7 bases removed from V and 6 bases from J, the gap between germline ends came to 12 bases. The CDR3 length is 12 residues. CDR3 DNA sequence: TGTGCCAGCACTCAGGTTTGGGCTGAAGCTTTCTTT. It translates to CASTQVWAEAFF.

The chain combines TRBV20-1 with TRBJ2-7, with D hard to call. The V gene lost 3 bases and the J gene lost 2 bases, with 17 bases spanning the gap. Germline lookup yields CDR1 DFQATT and CDR2 SNEGSKA (reference sequence). CDR3 length: 15 amino acids. The DNA of the CDR3 is TGCAGTGCTAGTAGCCCCCTCAGCGCGCCCTACGAGCAGTACTTC. This codes for CSASSPLSAPYEQYF.

V and J are TRBV28 and TRBJ2-1; tentatively, D is TRBD1 (6 bases). The CDR3 totals 15 residues. The ends were cut back, 4 bases at V and 7 bases at J, with 17 bases in the middle. Germline-derived CDR1 and CDR2 are MDHEN and SYDVKM. CDR3 DNA: TGTGCCAGCAGTTCCGGGACATCCGAGGGGAATGAGCAGTTCTTC. Translation gives CASSSGTSEGNEQFF.

The CDR3 region has the DNA TGTGCCACCAGTGATCCGGGACTAGCGGGAGTGGAGACCCAGTACTTC. It specifies CATSDPGLAGVETQYF. This chain joins TRBV24-1 and TRBJ2-5; 14 bases are a match to TRBD2. There are 16 residues in the CDR3. V gave up 3 bases and J gave up 5 bases; unmatched junction bases: 4. Germline-derived CDR1 and CDR2 are KGHDR and SFDVKD.